This TCR beta chain stems from a study of blood T cell repertoires in COVID-19. Study background: Spain, Italy and the United States supplied samples that represented acute and convalescent COVID-19. Sources were T cells, B-cell-depleted T cells, or PBMCs; the material itself was cDNA or gDNA.

Original handling: Amplification with reference gene primers provided the estimates of nucleated cell counts. The protocol was immunoSEQ multiplex PCR, while the TCRdb copy is restricted to in-frame clones and leaves out a portion. D and trimming were read from the DNA, whereas the V and J calls and clone size are those reported in that table. The repertoire holds about half a million clones, with 75% to 90% as singletons. Germline loops: CDR1 WNHNN, CDR2 SYGVQD (reference sequence). This CDR3 has 18 amino acids. V shed 5 bases, J shed 0 bases, and the junction held 10 bases outside the gene matches.

The sequenced material came from peripheral blood. The receptor comes from a human donor in a cohort sampled during active COVID-19. The V and J genes are TRBV10-1 and TRBJ2-6, with 7 bases fitting TRBD1. The CDR3 is CASSPSWDSTSGANVLTF. The CDR3 nucleotides are TGCGCCAGCAGTCCCTCGTGGGACAGCACCTCTGGGGCCAACGTCCTGACTTTC.